These 16 T cell receptor beta chains originate from one sample sequenced in a study of shared clonotypes between healthy human individuals. Profiled with immunoSEQ multiplex PCR; TCRdb holds only in-frame clones, not every one. The data contain under 850,000 clones, 55% to 75% of them singletons. The material sequenced was memory CD4+ T cells sorted from blood. Subset described: CD45RA-negative fraction. These TCRs come from a woman aged 25 to 39 in good health.

This clone has just one count. The chain uses TRBV5-1 and TRBJ1-3; 7 bases line up with TRBD1. This CDR3 is 16 amino acids long. The J segment lost 0 bases and the V segment lost 3 bases, leaving 6 bases of the junction unmatched. Germline CDR1 SGHRS, CDR2 YFSETQ. CDR3 in amino acids: CASSSEGGDSGNTIYF. DNA of the CDR3: TGCGCCAGCAGCTCCGAAGGGGGCGACTCTGGAAACACCATATATTTT. Looking up the rest from reference TRBV5-1 and TRBJ1-3 gives the full variable domain: KAGVTQTPRYLIKTRGQQVTLSCSPISGHRSVSWYQQTPGQGLQFLFEYFSETQRNKGNFPGRFSGRQFSNSRSEMNVSTLELGDSALYLCASSSEGGDSGNTIYFGEGSWLTVV.

V and J are TRBV2 and TRBJ2-7; D unclear. The ends were cut back, 4 bases at V and 5 bases at J, with 9 bases in the middle. From germline, CDR1 is SNHLY and CDR2 FYNNEI. The CDR3 runs to 12 residues. CDR3 in DNA: TGTGCCAGCAGTGGCTCTATGGACGAGCAGTACTTC. Translated, it gives CASSGSMDEQYF.

The count of this clone is one. The V call is TRBV5-1, the J call TRBJ2-7; weak D call: TRBD1 (5 bases). Germline CDR1 and CDR2: SGHRS and YFSETQ. This CDR3 has 15 amino acids. Between the trimmed V and J ends, which lost 0 bases and 5 bases, there was a span of 15 bases. The CDR3: CASSLGQPGRHEQYF. In DNA form, the CDR3 reads TGCGCCAGCAGCTTGGGACAGCCGGGTAGACACGAGCAGTACTTC.

This CDR3 is CASRRDTETNGYTF. The CDR3 DNA sequence: TGCGCCAGCAGGAGGGACACAGAAACGAATGGCTACACCTTC. This rearrangement joins TRBV5-1 to TRBJ1-2; D is possibly TRBD1 (6 bases). CDR1 and CDR2 from the germline V gene are SGHRS and YFSETQ. Trimming removed 5 bases at V and 6 bases at J, with 17 bases between. The CDR3 contains 14 residues.

The chain links TRBV28 to TRBJ2-7, with TRBD1 matching over 8 bases. Germline CDR1 is MDHEN and CDR2 is SYDVKM. The CDR3 sequence is 16 residues long. Germline trimming cut 6 bases from V and 5 bases from J; bases unmatched to any gene: 15. The CDR3 DNA sequence: TGTGCCAGCAGACCTACACACCCGACAGGGGAGGACGAGCAGTACTTC. It codes for CASRPTHPTGEDEQYF.

This clone was seen only a few times. The chain links TRBV29-1 to TRBJ2-7; no firm D call. This CDR3 comprises 13 residues. The germline gives CDR1 SQVTM, CDR2 ANQGSEA. V was trimmed by 7 bases and J by 4 bases, leaving 17 bases between them. The CDR3 DNA reads TGCAGCGCCCTTAGCCCGAGGCGGTACGAGCAGTACTTC. This sequence encodes CSALSPRRYEQYF.

The J gene is TRBJ1-2, the V gene TRBV11-2; unclear D gene. Germline V lookup: CDR1 SGHAT, CDR2 FQNNGV. Trimming pared 7 bases from V and 5 bases from J, leaving 17 bases between. CDR3 length: 14 amino acids. The chain's CDR3 is CASTPTSADYGYTF. The CDR3 bases are TGTGCCAGCACCCCCACCTCGGCAGATTATGGCTACACCTTC.

This chain links TRBV11-3 with TRBJ2-1; 7 bases map to TRBD2. The CDR3 sequence is 15 residues long. From germline, CDR1 is SGHNT and CDR2 YENEEA. Germline trimming cut 5 bases from V and 1 base from J; bases unmatched to any gene: 5. DNA of the CDR3: TGTGCCAGCAGCGACGGGGGAGGGTCCTACAATGAGCAGTTCTTC. Its protein product is CASSDGGGSYNEQFF.

V and J are TRBV30 and TRBJ2-2; either TRBD1 or TRBD2 may fit D (5 bases each). Per the germline V gene, CDR1 is GTSNPN and CDR2 is SVGIG (reference sequence). The CDR3 is 14 amino acids. With 7 bases removed from V and 7 bases from J, the gap between germline ends came to 19 bases. The CDR3 reads CAFYYTGRGGELFF. The CDR3 DNA reads TGTGCCTTCTACTACACAGGTCGGGGCGGGGAGCTGTTTTTT.

This clone was seen only a few times. The rearrangement uses TRBV30 and TRBJ1-5; D unclear. V dropped 0 bases and J dropped 4 bases, with 7 bases sitting between them. The CDR3 totals 13 residues. CDR1 is GTSNPN and CDR2 is SVGIG in the germline V gene (reference sequence). The CDR3 spells CAWSVRWNQPQHF. In DNA form, the CDR3 reads TGTGCCTGGAGTGTACGTTGGAATCAGCCCCAGCATTTT.

V is TRBV7-2 and J is TRBJ2-1; 11 nucleotides align to TRBD2. This CDR3 comprises 12 residues. The V segment lost 4 bases and the J segment 12 bases; nucleotides outside the gene matches: 2. In germline, CDR1 is SGHTA, CDR2 FQGNSA. CDR3 in amino acids: CASSSLAGGQFF. CDR3 DNA sequence: TGTGCCAGCAGCTCCCTAGCGGGGGGGCAGTTCTTC.

V usage is TRBV10-3 and J usage is TRBJ1-1, with D unclear. The germline V and J ends were trimmed by 4 bases and 1 base, with 10 bases remaining between them. The CDR3 loop spans 14 amino acids. Germline V gene data show CDR1 as ENHRY and CDR2 as SYGVKD. The CDR3 loop reads CAISGSRENTEAFF. The CDR3 bases are TGTGCCATCAGTGGATCCCGGGAGAACACTGAAGCTTTCTTT.

The rearrangement links TRBV5-1 to TRBJ1-3; D is possibly TRBD1 (5 bases). Germline V gene data show CDR1 as SGHRS and CDR2 as YFSETQ. The length of the CDR3 is 14 residues. V was pared by 0 bases and J by 4 bases, with 8 bases between. The CDR3 sequence is CASSLAWDGNTIYF. The CDR3 DNA reads as TGCGCCAGCAGCTTGGCTTGGGACGGAAACACCATATATTTT. The variable domain in full, with the rest retrieved from reference TRBV5-1 and TRBJ1-3, is KAGVTQTPRYLIKTRGQQVTLSCSPISGHRSVSWYQQTPGQGLQFLFEYFSETQRNKGNFPGRFSGRQFSNSRSEMNVSTLELGDSALYLCASSLAWDGNTIYFGEGSWLTVV.

V usage is TRBV5-1 and J usage is TRBJ2-3, with TRBD1 matching over 11 bases. Trimming at V came to 3 bases and at J to 4 bases, leaving 7 bases not matched to a gene. CDR1 and CDR2 (germline): SGHRS, YFSETQ. This CDR3 contains 16 residues. The CDR3 region is CASSSGDRGEADTQYF. The CDR3 nucleotides are TGCGCCAGCAGCTCCGGGGACAGGGGGGAGGCAGATACGCAGTATTTT.

A remark on this clone: The same CDR3 arises from other DNA sequences in this sample as well. The rearrangement joins TRBV5-1 to TRBJ2-7, with a weak D call TRBD1 (6 bases). Germline V CDR1 and CDR2: SGHRS, YFSETQ. CDR3 length: 14 residues. Trimming shortened V by 0 bases and J by 4 bases, and 11 bases separated the two germline ends. Here the CDR3 reads CASSLEQGGYEQYF. The CDR3 DNA reads as TGCGCCAGCAGCTTGGAACAGGGTGGTTACGAGCAGTACTTC.

This clone was found a few times. The chain uses TRBV7-6 and TRBJ1-1, with a possible D match to TRBD1 (6 bases). The CDR3 contains 12 residues. Germline CDR1 reads SGHVS; CDR2 reads FNYEAQ. The V end lost 2 bases, the J end lost 7 bases, and 8 bases lay between the germline ends. CDR3 nucleotide sequence: TGTGCCAGCAGCTTACAGGACAGTGAAGCTTTCTTT. It specifies CASSLQDSEAFF.